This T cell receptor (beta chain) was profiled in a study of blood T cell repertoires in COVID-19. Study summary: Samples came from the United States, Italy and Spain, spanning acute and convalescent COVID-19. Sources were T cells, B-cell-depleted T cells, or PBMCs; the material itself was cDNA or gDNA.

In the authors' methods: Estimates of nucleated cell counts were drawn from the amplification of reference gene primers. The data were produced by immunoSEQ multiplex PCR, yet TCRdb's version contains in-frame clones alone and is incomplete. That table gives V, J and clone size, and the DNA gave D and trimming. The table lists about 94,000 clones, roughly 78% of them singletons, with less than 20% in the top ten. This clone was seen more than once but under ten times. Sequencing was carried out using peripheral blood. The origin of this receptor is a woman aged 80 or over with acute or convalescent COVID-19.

The CDR3 sequence is CASSSTGQGGWNEQYF. DNA of the CDR3: TGTGCCAGCAGTTCTACCGGACAGGGCGGCTGGAACGAGCAGTACTTC. This chain connects TRBV28 to TRBJ2-7, with 8 positions matching TRBD1. Germline trimming cut 4 bases from V and 5 bases from J; bases unmatched to any gene: 13. Germline CDR1 and CDR2: MDHEN and SYDVKM. The CDR3 extends over 16 amino acids.